The following is a T cell receptor (beta chain) sequence with its context. What it binds is not known. The sample is drawn from a study of cytomegalovirus exposure and HLA in healthy donors. Study results and limitations: CMV serostatus was the only recorded immune exposure for donors.

Trimming shortened V by 7 bases and J by 0 bases, and 7 bases separated the two germline ends. The CDR3 spans 13 residues. Germline lookup yields CDR1 MDHEN and CDR2 SYDVKM. Primers for the PCR totalled 60 Vbeta and 13 Jbeta. Produced via immunoSEQ multiplex PCR; TCRdb's table is partial and in-frame only. Of roughly 150,000 clones listed, around 86% are singletons. The receptor was isolated from a male donor in good health and CMV-seronegative. The rearrangement links TRBV28 to TRBJ2-4; no reliable D call. The sample consisted of PBMCs. This chain's CDR3 is CASMRLAKNIQYF. The CDR3 DNA reads as TGTGCCAGCATGAGACTAGCCAAAAACATTCAGTACTTC.